This TCR beta chain appears in the sequencing data of a study of radiotherapy plus CTLA-4 blockade in lung cancer. The repertoire was sequenced with immunoSEQ multiplex PCR; TCRdb's copy has only in-frame clones and lacks some. Among approximately 81,000 clones listed, around 79% were seen once. CTLA-4 blockade with ipilimumab, together with focal radiation, was given to patients with chemo-refractory metastatic non-small-cell lung cancer. Here the sequenced sample was peripheral blood, taken from a patient treated with radiotherapy plus ipilimumab. The sequence derives from a human donor with non-small cell lung cancer who had a partial response to radiotherapy plus ipilimumab. Some clones in this sample may be carry-over from other donors' samples.

CDR3 in amino acids: CASSFTGSQETQYF. The CDR3 DNA follows: TGTGCCAGCAGCTTTACAGGTAGCCAAGAGACCCAGTACTTC. The rearrangement links TRBV5-4 to TRBJ2-5, with D possibly TRBD1 on 5 matching bases. Germline V lookup: CDR1 SGHNT, CDR2 YYREEE (reference sequence). This CDR3 has 14 amino acids. V lost 2 bases, J lost 1 base, and 9 bases lay in between.